This T cell receptor (beta chain) was found in a study of blood T cell repertoires in COVID-19. About the study: Samples taken during acute and convalescent COVID-19 were collected in the United States, Italy and Spain. Sources were T cells, B-cell-depleted T cells, or PBMCs; the material itself was cDNA or gDNA.

In the original workflow: Amplifying reference gene primers gave estimates of nucleated cell counts. The data were produced by immunoSEQ multiplex PCR, yet TCRdb's version contains in-frame clones alone and is incomplete. For V, J and clone size, that table is used; D and trimming come from the DNA. The data contain 250,000 to 300,000 clones, roughly nine tenths of them singletons. CDR1 MNHNS and CDR2 SASEGT come from the germline V gene. The CDR3 totals 14 residues. V was cut by 3 bases and J by 3 bases, with 11 bases left in between. This TCR was sampled from a woman in her fifties or sixties who had recovered from COVID-19. Sequenced material: peripheral blood. The gene calls are TRBV6-1 and TRBJ1-2, with D perhaps matching TRBD1 (6 bases). CDR3 protein: CASSDWGQYYGYTF. DNA of the CDR3: TGTGCCAGCAGTGATTGGGGGCAATACTATGGCTACACCTTC.